This T cell receptor beta chain is drawn from a study of cytomegalovirus exposure and HLA in healthy donors. J lost 9 bases, V lost 6 bases, and 7 bases had no gene match. The CDR3 is 13 amino acids. Germline assignment: CDR1 MNHNY and CDR2 SVGAGI (reference sequence). Use of 60 Vbeta and 13 Jbeta primers characterized the PCR. Clones were read by immunoSEQ multiplex PCR, and TCRdb kept only the in-frame ones, dropping some. The sample comprises under 200,000 clones, approximately 83% of which are singletons, and around a tenth rests with the top ten. The rearrangement joins TRBV6-6 to TRBJ2-4, with 8 bases fitting TRBD1. The clonotype comes from a man in his late teens or twenties in good health and CMV-seropositive. Sequences were obtained from PBMCs. The chain's CDR3 is CASSWTGSRIQYF. The CDR3 DNA follows: TGTGCCAGCAGCTGGACAGGGTCGCGCATTCAGTACTTC.